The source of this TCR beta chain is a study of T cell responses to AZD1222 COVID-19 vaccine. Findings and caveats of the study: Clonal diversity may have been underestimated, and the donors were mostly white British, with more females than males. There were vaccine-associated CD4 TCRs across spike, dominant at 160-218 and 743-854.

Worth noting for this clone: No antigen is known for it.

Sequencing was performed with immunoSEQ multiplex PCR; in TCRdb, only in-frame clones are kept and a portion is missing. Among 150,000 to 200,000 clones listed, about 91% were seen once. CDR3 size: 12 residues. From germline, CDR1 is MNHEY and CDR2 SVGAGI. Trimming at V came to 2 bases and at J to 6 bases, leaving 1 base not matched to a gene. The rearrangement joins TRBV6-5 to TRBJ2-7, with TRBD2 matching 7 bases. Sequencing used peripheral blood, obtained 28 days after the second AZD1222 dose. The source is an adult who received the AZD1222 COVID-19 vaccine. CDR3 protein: CASSYGGSEQYF. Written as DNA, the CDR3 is TGTGCCAGCAGTTACGGCGGGAGCGAGCAGTACTTC.